This TCR beta chain was documented in a study of blood T cell repertoires in COVID-19. This CDR3 has 13 residues. Germline assignment: CDR1 MNHEY and CDR2 SVGEGT. The V and J ends lost 4 bases and 6 bases, in that order; junction bases with no gene match: 2. Sequencing was performed with immunoSEQ multiplex PCR; in TCRdb, only in-frame clones are kept and a portion is missing. The table has some 200,000 clones, just under 85% seen once. Cohort placement rested on clinical history that participants reported themselves. This chain joins TRBV6-2 or TRBV6-3 and TRBJ2-1; 8 nucleotides match TRBD2. Specimen: PBMCs or T cells enriched from blood (not recorded which). The TCR sequence derives from a woman in her forties with acute COVID-19. The CDR3 reads CASSLAGFNEQFF. CDR3 nucleotide sequence: TGTGCCAGCAGTTTAGCGGGGTTCAATGAGCAGTTCTTC.